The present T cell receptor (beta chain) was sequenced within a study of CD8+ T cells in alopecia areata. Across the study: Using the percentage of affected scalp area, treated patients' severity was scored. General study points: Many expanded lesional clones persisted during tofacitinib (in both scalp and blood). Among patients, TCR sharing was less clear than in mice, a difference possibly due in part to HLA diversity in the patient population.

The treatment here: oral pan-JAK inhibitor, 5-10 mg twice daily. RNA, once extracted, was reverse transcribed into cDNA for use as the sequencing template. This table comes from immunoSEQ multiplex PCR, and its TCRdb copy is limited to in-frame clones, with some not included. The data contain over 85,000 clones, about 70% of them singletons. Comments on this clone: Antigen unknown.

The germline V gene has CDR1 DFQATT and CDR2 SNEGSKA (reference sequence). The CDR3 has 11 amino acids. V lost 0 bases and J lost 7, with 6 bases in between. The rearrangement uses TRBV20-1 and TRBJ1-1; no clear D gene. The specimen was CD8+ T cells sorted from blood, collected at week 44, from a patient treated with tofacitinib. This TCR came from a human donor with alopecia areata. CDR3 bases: TGCAGTGCTAGAGAGGGATATGAAGCTTTCTTT. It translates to CSAREGYEAFF.